This entry lists 23 T cell receptor beta chains sequenced from one sample in a study of blood T cell repertoires in COVID-19. Using immunoSEQ multiplex PCR, the repertoire was profiled, and TCRdb retains in-frame clones only, with some absent. Of around 86,000 clones listed, more than 70% were seen once; the top ten hold around 7.4%. The source material was peripheral blood. All receptors come from a human donor with acute or convalescent COVID-19. The donor label of this sample is uncertain.

In this sample, this clone turned up a few times. This rearrangement joins TRBV6-6 to TRBJ2-3, with D possibly being TRBD1 (6 bases). CDR1 and CDR2 (germline): MNHNY, SVGAGI (reference sequence). Trimming left V 8 bases short and J 1 base short, with 10 bases between. This CDR3 region has 13 residues. The CDR3 sequence: CASRGHRTDTQYF. In DNA, the CDR3 is TGTGCCAGCCGGGGACACCGCACAGATACGCAGTATTTT.

The CDR3 nucleotides are TGTGCCATCAGCAGGGGAACTAATGAAAAACTGTTTTTT. This translates into CAISRGTNEKLFF. V and J are TRBV10-3 and TRBJ1-4, with D possibly matching TRBD1 (6 bases). The V gene lost 6 bases and the J gene lost 1 base, with 6 bases spanning the gap. The germline CDR1 and CDR2 sequences are ENHRY and SYGVKD. This CDR3 is 13 amino acids long.

The V call is TRBV10-3, the J call TRBJ1-2, with TRBD1 matching 12 bases. Germline CDR1 reads ENHRY; CDR2 reads SYGVKD. V lost 4 bases, J lost 4 bases, and 16 bases stayed unmatched. The CDR3 covers 19 residues. DNA for the CDR3: TGTGCCATCAGTGGCCGATCGCCGGGACAGGGGGCCTTTTTCTATGGCTACACCTTC. Amino acid sequence: CAISGRSPGQGAFFYGYTF.

V is TRBV9 and J is TRBJ2-3, with a possible D match to TRBD2 (5 bases). Germline loops: CDR1 SGDLS, CDR2 YYNGEE. This CDR3 contains 15 residues. Trimming pared 0 bases from V and 2 bases from J, leaving 10 bases between. The CDR3 spells CASSVVGSYTDTQYF. Written as DNA, the CDR3 is TGTGCCAGCAGCGTAGTGGGGAGCTACACAGATACGCAGTATTTT.

V gene TRBV2 combines with J gene TRBJ1-1; D possibly corresponds to TRBD1 (6 bases). V lost 4 bases, J lost 4 bases, and 13 bases lay in between. Germline V gene sequence: CDR1 SNHLY, CDR2 FYNNEI. There are 14 residues in the CDR3. The CDR3 coding sequence is TGTGCCAGCAGTGCGCAGGGGCGGGTCACTGAAGCTTTCTTT. It codes for CASSAQGRVTEAFF.

The gene calls are TRBV7-9 and TRBJ2-1; D is uncertain. V was clipped by 1 base and J by 11 bases, with 9 bases between them. The CDR3 is made up of 12 amino acids. CDR1 and CDR2 (germline): SEHNR, FQNEAQ (reference sequence). CDR3 bases: TGTGCCAGCAGCTTAGACGCGAAAAAGCAGTTCTTC. It encodes CASSLDAKKQFF.

This clone was seen only once. This chain uses TRBV3-1 (or the pseudogene TRBV3-2) with TRBJ2-3; D is perhaps TRBD2 (5 bases). The CDR3 contains 15 residues. Between the trimmed V and J ends, which lost 0 bases and 5 bases, there was a span of 12 bases. Germline loops: CDR1 LGHDT, CDR2 YNNKEL (reference sequence). CDR3 in amino acids: CASSQDLGRGDTQYF. The CDR3, as DNA: TGTGCCAGCAGCCAAGATCTGGGCCGGGGAGATACGCAGTATTTT.

This clone has a handful of counts. The V and J genes are TRBV5-1 and TRBJ1-3; D remains ambiguous. The CDR3 is 13 amino acids. Trimming took off 0 bases at V and 5 bases at J, with 6 bases between the two ends. Germline values: CDR1 SGHRS, CDR2 YFSETQ. Here the CDR3 DNA reads TGCGCCAGCAGCTTGGCGGGGAGAAACACCATATATTTT. Its protein product is CASSLAGRNTIYF.

This sequence joins TRBV5-8 and TRBJ2-2; tentative D call: TRBD1 (5 bases). The CDR3 covers 16 residues. The germline V gene has CDR1 SGHTS and CDR2 YDEGEE. V lost 5 bases, J lost 0 bases, and 14 bases lay in between. CDR3 region: CASRLYRLSNTGELFF. CDR3 in DNA: TGTGCCAGCAGGTTGTACAGGCTGTCGAACACCGGGGAGCTGTTTTTT.

This clone was counted between two and nine times. V is TRBV2 and J is TRBJ1-2; tentative D call: TRBD1 (6 bases). This CDR3 region has 13 residues. The germline V gene has CDR1 SNHLY and CDR2 FYNNEI. V lost 5 bases to trimming and J lost 4 bases, with 11 bases between them. This CDR3 reads CASSPGEGYGYTF. In DNA form, the CDR3 reads TGTGCCAGCAGTCCAGGGGAGGGCTATGGCTACACCTTC. Combining the CDR3 with reference TRBV2 and TRBJ1-2 gives the whole variable domain EPEVTQTPSHQVTQMGQEVILRCVPISNHLYFYWYRQILGQKVEFLVSFYNNEISEKSEIFDDQFSVERPDGSNFTLKIRSTKLEDSAMYFCASSPGEGYGYTFGSGTRLTVV.

This clone was found once. This chain joins TRBV3-1 (or the pseudogene TRBV3-2) and TRBJ1-4, with TRBD1 matching 7 bases. The CDR3 contains 16 residues. Germline values: CDR1 LGHDT, CDR2 YNNKEL (reference sequence). The V gene end was trimmed by 1 base and the J gene end by 5 bases; junction bases not matched to a gene: 7. Here the CDR3 reads CASSQVGDRVNEKLFF. CDR3 sequence (DNA): TGTGCCAGCAGCCAAGTTGGAGACAGGGTAAATGAAAAACTGTTTTTT.

In its sample, this clone was seen a few times. This chain uses TRBV30 with TRBJ2-3, with TRBD2 identical over 7 bases. V dropped 5 bases and J dropped 4; count of bases not matched to a gene: 12. This CDR3 region has 15 residues. The germline V gene has CDR1 GTSNPN and CDR2 SVGIG (reference sequence). CDR3 bases: TGTGCCTGGTCTAGGCAAGCGGGGATAGCAGATACGCAGTATTTT. The encoded protein is CAWSRQAGIADTQYF.

The chain combines TRBV9 with TRBJ2-7; 7 nucleotides match TRBD1. V trimming: 0 bases; J trimming: 5 bases; junction bases outside the gene matches: 5. From germline, CDR1 is SGDLS and CDR2 YYNGEE. This CDR3 spans 14 amino acids. CDR3 in DNA: TGTGCCAGCAGCGTAGCAACCAGGGGGAACGAGCAGTACTTC. Encoded protein: CASSVATRGNEQYF.

The rearrangement uses TRBV27 and TRBJ1-1; D is uncertain. Germline assignment: CDR1 MNHEY and CDR2 SMNVEV (reference sequence). The CDR3 consists of 14 residues. The V and J ends lost 3 bases and 3 bases respectively, with 11 bases between them. The CDR3 DNA is TGTGCCAGCAGTTTGAGGGAAGGTTACACTGAAGCTTTCTTT. This encodes CASSLREGYTEAFF.

This clone has a single count. This chain links TRBV27 with TRBJ2-3; a weak D match, TRBD1 (6 bases). Germline-derived CDR1 and CDR2 are MNHEY and SMNVEV (reference sequence). The CDR3 has 19 amino acids. The V and J ends lost 5 bases and 3 bases respectively, with 27 bases between them. The chain's CDR3 is CASSPRQVSVIGATDTQYF. The CDR3 DNA sequence: TGTGCCAGCAGTCCGAGACAGGTTTCAGTCATAGGGGCTACAGATACGCAGTATTTT.

The chain employs TRBV12-3 or TRBV12-4 and TRBJ1-2; D is undetermined. V dropped 6 bases and J dropped 7 bases, with 12 bases sitting between them. This CDR3 has 12 amino acids. The CDR3 loop reads CASSGDYGGYTF. CDR3 nucleotides: TGTGCCAGCAGCGGGGATTACGGTGGCTACACCTTC.

The rearrangement uses TRBV4-3 and TRBJ2-1; perhaps TRBD2 as D (6 bases). V dropped 0 bases and J dropped 0 bases, with 12 bases sitting between them. The CDR3 has 17 residues. Per the germline V gene, CDR1 is LGHNA and CDR2 is YSLEER. CDR3: CASSQDWLARSYNEQFF. CDR3 sequence (DNA): TGCGCCAGCAGCCAAGATTGGCTAGCGCGCTCCTACAATGAGCAGTTCTTC.

The chain employs TRBV2 and TRBJ2-1, with 8 bases identical to TRBD2. J gave up 7 bases and V 3 bases, and 8 bases lay outside the gene matches. This CDR3 is 15 amino acids long. From germline, CDR1 is SNHLY and CDR2 FYNNEI. The CDR3 DNA reads as TGTGCCAGCAGTGACGGGGGGGCTAGAGGGAATGAGCAGTTCTTC. Protein sequence: CASSDGGARGNEQFF.

The chain joins TRBV6-5 to TRBJ2-5; 12 bases line up with TRBD1. The V segment lost 6 bases and the J segment 3 bases; nucleotides outside the gene matches: 5. This CDR3 region has 15 residues. Per the germline V gene, CDR1 is MNHEY and CDR2 is SVGAGI. The CDR3 region has the DNA TGTGCCAGCAGCCTGGGACAGGGGGCCGAAGAGACCCAGTACTTC. Translated, it gives CASSLGQGAEETQYF.

J is TRBJ2-7 and V is TRBV6-5; a possible D gene is TRBD1 (7 bases). The V end lost 2 bases, the J end lost 3 bases, and 14 bases lay between the germline ends. Germline V gene lookup returns CDR1 MNHEY and CDR2 SVGAGI. The length of the CDR3 is 15 residues. This chain's CDR3 is CASSYEAGGLYEQYF. The CDR3 DNA reads TGTGCCAGCAGTTACGAGGCAGGGGGACTCTACGAGCAGTACTTC.

J is TRBJ2-3 and V is TRBV5-1; 12 bases fit TRBD2. V lost 4 bases and J lost 6; bases outside the gene matches: 9. The germline CDR1 and CDR2 sequences are SGHRS and YFSETQ. The length of the CDR3 is 16 residues. The CDR3 here is CASSRRTSGEGDTQYF. CDR3 bases: TGCGCCAGCAGCCGTAGGACTAGCGGGGAAGGGGATACGCAGTATTTT.

J is TRBJ1-1 and V is TRBV9; perhaps TRBD1 as D (6 bases). The germline gives CDR1 SGDLS, CDR2 YYNGEE. V lost 0 bases and J 8 bases, leaving 8 bases between the germline ends. This CDR3 is 12 amino acids long. The CDR3 spells CASSVEGDEAFF. CDR3 DNA sequence: TGTGCCAGCAGCGTAGAGGGGGACGAAGCTTTCTTT.

The CDR3 spells CASSRQENQPQHF. The CDR3 bases are TGTGCCAGCAGTAGACAGGAGAATCAGCCCCAGCATTTT. This chain joins TRBV12-3 or TRBV12-4 and TRBJ1-5; D may be TRBD1 (6 bases). This CDR3 has 13 amino acids. Trimming removed 5 bases at V and 4 bases at J, with 9 bases between.